What follows is one TCR beta chain and its context. Its antigen is unknown. There are no base qualities to consult, and no much larger clone falls within one base. Patients with autoimmune disease history or receiving systemic immunosuppression were excluded from the trial. Peripheral blood for TCR sequencing was collected from all dose cohorts at baseline, on cycle 4 day 1, and on cycle 7 day 1. Samples were obtained from an open-label, multicenter, first-in-human phase I dose-escalation trial of ivuxolimab. The trial enrolled adults with locally advanced or metastatic head and neck squamous cell, hepatocellular, melanoma or renal cell carcinoma. Before TCR sequencing, CD4+ T cells and CD8+ T cells from peripheral blood were sorted into separate populations. To sequence the TCRbeta CDR3 region, genomic DNA was isolated from the sorted cells. TCRbeta CDR3 regions were sequenced using the immunoSEQ Assay. TCRdb took this table from immuneACCESS and kept in-frame rearrangements with V and J called. Such tables lack part of the clones; where checked against another copy, unresolved V genes explain under half of the gap, and the rest is unexplained. For this sample there are 65,000 to 90,000 clones; around nine tenths appear just once. 0.68% of the sample is in the top ten clones.

The source of the sample is a study of OX40 agonist ivuxolimab in advanced cancers. Notes on the research overall: Ivuxolimab was a fully human IgG2 agonistic monoclonal antibody targeting the costimulatory receptor OX40 (CD134). The paper describes the monotherapy dose-escalation part (N of about 50 patients) of the phase I trial of ivuxolimab. Intravenous ivuxolimab was administered to patients every 2 weeks at six dose levels: 0.01, 0.1, 0.3, 1.5, 3 and 10 mg/kg. Partial responses were achieved by three dose-escalation patients, of whom one had hepatocellular carcinoma and two had cutaneous melanoma. The purpose of peripheral TCRbeta sequencing was to test whether ivuxolimab changed TCR sequence diversity and led to clonal T-cell expansion. Of the roughly 53 patients in dose escalation, about 20 had hepatocellular carcinoma, approximately 15 had melanoma, 9 had renal cell carcinoma and 9 had head and neck cancer. The dose-escalation cohort was 82.7% male with a mean age of roughly 62 years, ranging from about 20 to 80. Patients were allowed to have had prior anti-PD-1, anti-PD-L1 or anti-CTLA-4 therapy, and around 40% of the dose-escalation patients had previously received checkpoint inhibitors. Study-level results and caveats: Partial responders in the 0.1-3.0 mg/kg groups had among the lowest normalized peripheral clonal expansion, especially among CD8+ T cells. Low levels of normalized T-cell clonal expansion were also seen in some nonresponding patients. The antigen specificity of the clonally expanded peripheral T cells was not determined. After ivuxolimab, CD8+ T cells had more expanded clones than CD4+ T cells on average. Clonal expansion of both CD4+ and CD8+ blood T cells was observed from baseline to week 6 at doses 0.1 to 3.0 mg/kg.

Spanning cysteine to phenylalanine, the CDR3 consists of 14 amino acids. Only the CDR3 DNA is retained, 42 bases long and in frame from the first base. Relative to germline, V is 5 bases shorter and J is 2 bases shorter, with 9 bases between their ends. In the germline V gene, CDR1 corresponds to SNHLY and CDR2 to FYNNEI. This TCR derives from an adult with an advanced solid tumor such as melanoma, head and neck, liver or kidney cancer. The V and J segments used are TRBV2 and TRBJ2-2; no D gene is confidently identified. Specimen: CD4+ or CD8+ T cells sorted from blood, collected in a trial of the OX40 agonist ivuxolimab. At the DNA level, the sequence is TGTGCCAGCAGTATACCGCTCAACACCGGGGAGCTGTTTTTT. This sequence encodes CASSIPLNTGELFF.